A single T cell receptor beta chain is shown here with its context. Antigen: not known. V was shortened by 4 bases and J by 5 bases, with 14 bases between the two germline ends. From germline, CDR1 is SGHVS and CDR2 FQNEAQ. The CDR3 sequence is 14 residues long. The method was immunoSEQ multiplex PCR; TCRdb's version includes in-frame clones alone and lacks a portion of them. The table lists fewer than 65,000 clones, about 80% of them singletons, with under 7% in the top ten. This entry belongs to a study of radiotherapy plus CTLA-4 blockade in lung cancer. About the research overall: For 15% to 20% of patients, objective responses occurred, and about 34% had disease control. Study-level findings and limits: Reported findings show early blood T cell clone dynamics, with interferon-beta, best predicted response. Among blood TCR repertoires after radiotherapy plus ipilimumab, tumor-derived clones expanded.

The clonotype originates from a human donor with non-small cell lung cancer whose response to radiotherapy plus ipilimumab could not be evaluated. The sequences come from peripheral blood, collected from a patient treated with radiotherapy plus ipilimumab. This chain links TRBV7-8 with TRBJ2-5; D remains ambiguous. Written as DNA, the CDR3 is TGTGCCAGCAGCTCCACCGAGTCTAGGGAGACCCAGTACTTC. This sequence encodes CASSSTESRETQYF.